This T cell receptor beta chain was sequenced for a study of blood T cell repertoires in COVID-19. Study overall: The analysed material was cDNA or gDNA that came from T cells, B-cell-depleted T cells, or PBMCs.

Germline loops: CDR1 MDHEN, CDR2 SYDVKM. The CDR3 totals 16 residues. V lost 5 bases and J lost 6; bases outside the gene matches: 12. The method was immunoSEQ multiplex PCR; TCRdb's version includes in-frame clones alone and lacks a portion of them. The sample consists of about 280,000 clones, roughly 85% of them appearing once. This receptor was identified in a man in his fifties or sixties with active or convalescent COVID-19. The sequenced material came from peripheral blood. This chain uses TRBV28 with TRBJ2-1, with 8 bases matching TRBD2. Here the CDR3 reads CASSRQLADNGNEQFF. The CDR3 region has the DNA TGTGCCAGCAGTCGCCAACTAGCGGACAATGGCAATGAGCAGTTCTTC.